This is a list of T cell receptor beta chains from one sample in a study of T cell responses to AZD1222 COVID-19 vaccine. TCRdb's table, derived via immunoSEQ multiplex PCR, lists solely in-frame clones and lacks some. The sample records 52,000 or so clones, around 84% being singletons. The starting material was peripheral blood, obtained on day 0 of AZD1222 vaccination. These receptor sequences come from an adult in good health. Both conserved end residues are part of each CDR3. The D gene is left open where the match is weak. The size of a clone is reported for some rows only, either as once, few or many, or as a class for expanded clones.

J gene,V gene,D gene,clone size,CDR3 protein,CDR3 DNA
TRBJ1-2,TRBV18,TRBD1,NA,CASSPPQGAKSYTF,TGTGCCAGCTCACCACCACAGGGGGCGAAGAGCTACACCTTC
TRBJ2-7,TRBV7-9,TRBD2,NA,CASSDRAGALNEQYF,TGTGCCAGCAGCGACCGAGCGGGAGCCCTCAACGAGCAGTACTTC
TRBJ1-2,TRBV5-1,NA,NA,CASSLAWSGKRYGYTF,TGCGCCAGCAGCTTGGCTTGGTCGGGGAAGAGATATGGCTACACCTTC
TRBJ1-5,TRBV28,NA,many,CASSLRGHQPQHF,TGTGCCAGCAGCCTCAGGGGTCATCAGCCCCAGCATTTT
TRBJ2-1,TRBV9,TRBD2,NA,CASSVGLAVGVEQFF,TGTGCCAGCAGCGTGGGACTAGCCGTCGGGGTGGAGCAGTTCTTC
TRBJ1-1,TRBV29-1,NA,NA,CSVGAWTGSEAFF,TGCAGCGTGGGGGCCTGGACCGGATCTGAAGCTTTCTTT
TRBJ2-7,TRBV2,NA,NA,CASRREDRSSYEQYF,TGTGCCAGCAGACGTGAGGACAGAAGCTCCTACGAGCAGTACTTC
TRBJ2-1,TRBV6-5,NA,NA,CASSVSGPSYNEQFF,TGTGCCAGCAGCGTCAGCGGTCCCTCCTACAATGAGCAGTTCTTC
TRBJ2-5,TRBV7-6,TRBD2,once,CASSLGLAGAETQYF,TGTGCCAGCAGCTTAGGCTTAGCGGGAGCAGAGACCCAGTACTTC
TRBJ1-2,TRBV7-9,NA,NA,CASSLALWVGYTF,TGTGCCAGCAGCTTAGCTTTGTGGGTTGGCTACACCTTC